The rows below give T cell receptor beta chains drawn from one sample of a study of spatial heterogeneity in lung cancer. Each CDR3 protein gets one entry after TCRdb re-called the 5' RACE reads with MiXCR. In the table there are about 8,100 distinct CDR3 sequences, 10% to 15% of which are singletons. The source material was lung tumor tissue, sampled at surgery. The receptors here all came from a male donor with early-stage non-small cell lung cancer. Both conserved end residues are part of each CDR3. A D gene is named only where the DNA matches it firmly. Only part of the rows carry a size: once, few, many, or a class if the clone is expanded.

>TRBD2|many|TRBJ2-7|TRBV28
CASRLVKASGIYEQYF
TGTGCCAGCAGGCTCGTTAAGGCTAGCGGAATCTACGAGCAGTACTTC
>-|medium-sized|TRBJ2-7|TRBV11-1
CASSPEGGPYEQYF
TGTGCCAGCAGCCCGGAGGGAGGACCCTACGAGCAGTACTTC
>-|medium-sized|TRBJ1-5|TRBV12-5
CASGLVGDQPQHF
TGTGCTAGTGGTTTGGTAGGGGATCAGCCCCAGCATTTT
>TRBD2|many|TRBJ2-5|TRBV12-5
CASGLVPSPAGARETQYF
TGTGCTAGTGGTTTGGTACCCTCACCAGCGGGAGCGCGGGAGACCCAGTACTTC
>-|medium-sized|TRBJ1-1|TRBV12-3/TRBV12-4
CASSLRDLLNTEAFF
TGTGCCAGCAGTCTGCGGGACCTTTTGAACACTGAAGCTTTCTTT
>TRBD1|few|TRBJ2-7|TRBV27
CASSFRTGGYEQYF
TGTGCCAGCAGTTTCAGGACAGGCGGATACGAGCAGTACTTC
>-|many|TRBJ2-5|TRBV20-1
CSARREGGKTQYF
TGCAGTGCTAGAAGAGAGGGGGGAAAGACCCAGTACTTC
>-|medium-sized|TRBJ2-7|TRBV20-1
CSASFPDRSYEQYF
TGCAGTGCTAGTTTTCCCGACAGGTCCTACGAGCAGTACTTC
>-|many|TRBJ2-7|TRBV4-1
CASSPTGEQYF
TGCGCCAGCAGTCCAACGGGTGAGCAGTACTTC
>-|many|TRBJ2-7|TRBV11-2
CASSLEASYEQYF
TGTGCCAGCAGCTTAGAGGCTAGCTACGAGCAGTACTTC
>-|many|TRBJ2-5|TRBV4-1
CASSYGLQETQYF
TGCGCCAGCAGCTACGGACTACAAGAGACCCAGTACTTC
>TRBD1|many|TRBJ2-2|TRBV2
CASSPGTGHTGELFF
TGTGCCAGCAGCCCCGGGACAGGTCACACCGGGGAGCTGTTTTTT
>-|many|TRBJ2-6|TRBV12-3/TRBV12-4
CASSLKGSGANVLTF
TGTGCCAGCAGTTTAAAGGGCTCTGGGGCCAACGTCCTGACTTTC
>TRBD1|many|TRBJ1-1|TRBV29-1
CSVEGTGARRAFF
TGCAGCGTTGAAGGCACAGGGGCGCGAAGAGCTTTCTTT
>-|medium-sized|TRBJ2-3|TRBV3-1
CASSQGPAPQSTDTQYF
TGTGCCAGCAGCCAAGGGCCTGCACCCCAGAGCACAGATACGCAGTATTTT
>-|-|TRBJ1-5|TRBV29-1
CSVARGGNQPQHF
TGCAGCGTTGCACGGGGGGGAAATCAGCCCCAGCATTTT
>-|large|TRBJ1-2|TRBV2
CADSGQTFYGYTF
TGTGCCGACTCGGGGCAGACGTTTTATGGCTACACCTTC
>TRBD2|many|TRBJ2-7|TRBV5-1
CASSLGAGGPQSEQYF
TGCGCCAGCAGCTTGGGCGCGGGAGGCCCCCAATCCGAGCAGTACTTC
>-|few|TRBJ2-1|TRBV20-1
CSAPFGPLQFF
TGCAGTGCCCCTTTTGGGCCTCTGCAGTTCTTC
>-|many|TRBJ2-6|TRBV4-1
CASSSVGGGANVLTF
TGCGCCAGCAGCTCCGTCGGGGGTGGGGCCAACGTCCTGACTTTC
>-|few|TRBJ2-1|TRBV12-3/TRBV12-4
CASSLGDRDFMYEQFF
TGTGCCAGCAGTTTAGGGGATAGGGACTTTATGTACGAGCAGTTCTTC
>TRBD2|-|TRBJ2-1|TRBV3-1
CASSQRRTSGKNEQFF
TGTGCCAGCAGCCAACGTAGGACTAGCGGGAAAAATGAGCAGTTCTTC
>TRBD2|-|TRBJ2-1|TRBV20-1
CSATPTSGSYNEQFF
TGCAGTGCTACCCCCACTAGCGGGTCATACAATGAGCAGTTCTTC
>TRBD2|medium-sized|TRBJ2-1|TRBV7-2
CASSSPSGGGNEQFF
TGTGCCAGCAGCTCACCTAGCGGAGGCGGGAATGAGCAGTTCTTC
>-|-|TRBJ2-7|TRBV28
CASLGNLDEQYF
TGTGCCAGTCTCGGGAATCTTGACGAGCAGTACTTC
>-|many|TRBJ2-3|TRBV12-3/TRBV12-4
CASSSGHLRSTDTQYF
TGTGCCAGCAGTTCGGGACACCTCAGGAGCACAGATACGCAGTATTTT
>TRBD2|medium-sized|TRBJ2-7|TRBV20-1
CSARRTSGSYEQYF
TGCAGTGCTAGACGTACTAGCGGCTCCTACGAGCAGTACTTC
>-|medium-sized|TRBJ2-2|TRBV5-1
CASSLVFPGELFF
TGCGCCAGCAGCTTGGTTTTTCCCGGGGAGCTGTTTTTT
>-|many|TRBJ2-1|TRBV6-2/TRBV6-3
CASSYSRGNEQFF
TGTGCCAGCAGTTACTCGAGGGGTAATGAGCAGTTCTTC
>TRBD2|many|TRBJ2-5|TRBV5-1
CASSLAASGSETQYF
TGCGCCAGCAGCTTGGCGGCTAGCGGGAGTGAGACCCAGTACTTC
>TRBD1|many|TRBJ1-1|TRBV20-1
CSALDRGMNTEAFF
TGCAGTGCTTTAGACAGGGGCATGAACACTGAAGCTTTCTTT
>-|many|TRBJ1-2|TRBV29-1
CSVTRPAFYGYTF
TGCAGCGTTACCCGTCCTGCATTTTATGGCTACACCTTC
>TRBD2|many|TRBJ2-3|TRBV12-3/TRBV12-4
CASSLDSGGADTQYF
TGTGCCAGCAGTTTAGATAGCGGGGGGGCAGATACGCAGTATTTT
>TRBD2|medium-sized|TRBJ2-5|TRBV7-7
CASSLGLAKETQYF
TGTGCCAGCAGCTTAGGACTAGCGAAAGAGACCCAGTACTTC
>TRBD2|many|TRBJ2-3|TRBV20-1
CSAQKREGADTQYF
TGCAGTGCTCAGAAGCGGGAGGGCGCAGATACGCAGTATTTT
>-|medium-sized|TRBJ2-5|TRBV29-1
CSSWTGETQYF
TGCAGCTCCTGGACGGGAGAGACCCAGTACTTC
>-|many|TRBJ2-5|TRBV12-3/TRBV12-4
CTSSRRVQETQYF
TGTACCAGCAGCCGACGGGTTCAAGAGACCCAGTACTTC
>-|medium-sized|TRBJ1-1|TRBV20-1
CSARGHRMNTEAFF
TGCAGTGCTCGGGGACATCGCATGAACACTGAAGCTTTCTTT
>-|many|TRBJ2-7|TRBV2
CASRGRGADYEQYF
TGTGCCAGCAGGGGCCGGGGGGCTGACTACGAGCAGTACTTC
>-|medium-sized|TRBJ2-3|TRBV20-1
CSARDRATRGDTQYF
TGCAGTGCTAGAGATAGGGCAACCAGAGGGGATACGCAGTATTTT
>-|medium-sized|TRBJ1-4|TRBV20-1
CSARPLESWGELFF
TGCAGTGCTAGACCCCTTGAGTCCTGGGGGGAACTGTTTTTT
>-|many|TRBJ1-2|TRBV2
CASSEGKGFYGYTF
TGTGCCAGCAGTGAAGGGAAGGGGTTCTATGGCTACACCTTC